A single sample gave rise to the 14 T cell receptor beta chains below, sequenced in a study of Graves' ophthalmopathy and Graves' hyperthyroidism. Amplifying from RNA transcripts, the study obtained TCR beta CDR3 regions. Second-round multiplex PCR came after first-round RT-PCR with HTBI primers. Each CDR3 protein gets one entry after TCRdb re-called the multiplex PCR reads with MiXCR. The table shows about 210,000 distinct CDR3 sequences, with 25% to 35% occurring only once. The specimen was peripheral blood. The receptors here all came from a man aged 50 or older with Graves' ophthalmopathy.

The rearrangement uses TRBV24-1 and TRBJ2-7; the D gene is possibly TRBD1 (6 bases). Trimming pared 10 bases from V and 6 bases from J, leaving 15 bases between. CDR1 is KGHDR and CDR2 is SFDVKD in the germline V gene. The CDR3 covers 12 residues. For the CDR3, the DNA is TGTGCCACAAACAGGGTTAGGCGCGAGCAGTACTTC. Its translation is CATNRVRREQYF.

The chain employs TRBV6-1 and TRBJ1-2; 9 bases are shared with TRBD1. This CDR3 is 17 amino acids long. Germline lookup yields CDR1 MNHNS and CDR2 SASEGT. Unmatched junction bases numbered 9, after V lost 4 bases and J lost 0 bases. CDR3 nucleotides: TGTGCCAGCAGTGGGGCCGGGACAGGGAATCCTAACTATGGCTACACCTTC. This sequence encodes CASSGAGTGNPNYGYTF.

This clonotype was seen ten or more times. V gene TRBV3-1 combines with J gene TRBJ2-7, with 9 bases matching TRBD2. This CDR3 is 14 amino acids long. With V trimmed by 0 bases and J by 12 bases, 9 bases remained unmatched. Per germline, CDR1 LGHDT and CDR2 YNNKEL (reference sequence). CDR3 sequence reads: CASSQEYSGSIPYF. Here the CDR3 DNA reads TGTGCCAGCAGCCAAGAATATAGCGGGAGCATTCCGTACTTC.

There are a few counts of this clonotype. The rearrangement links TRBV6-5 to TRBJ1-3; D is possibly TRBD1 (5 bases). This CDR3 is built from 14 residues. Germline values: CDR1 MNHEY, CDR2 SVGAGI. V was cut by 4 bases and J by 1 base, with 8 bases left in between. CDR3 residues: CASSSRVSGNTIYF. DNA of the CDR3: TGTGCCAGCAGTTCCAGGGTTTCTGGAAACACCATATATTTT.

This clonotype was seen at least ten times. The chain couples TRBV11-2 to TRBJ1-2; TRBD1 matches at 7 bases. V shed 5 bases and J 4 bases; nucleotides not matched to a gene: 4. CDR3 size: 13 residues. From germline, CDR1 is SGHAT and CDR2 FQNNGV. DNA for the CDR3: TGTGCCAGCAGCACCGGGACAGTCTATGGCTACACCTTC. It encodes CASSTGTVYGYTF. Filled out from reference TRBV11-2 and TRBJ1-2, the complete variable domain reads EAGVAQSPRYKIIEKRQSVAFWCNPISGHATLYWYQQILGQGPKLLIQFQNNGVVDDSQLPKDRFSAERLKGVDSTLKIQPAKLEDSAVYLCASSTGTVYGYTFGSGTRLTVV.

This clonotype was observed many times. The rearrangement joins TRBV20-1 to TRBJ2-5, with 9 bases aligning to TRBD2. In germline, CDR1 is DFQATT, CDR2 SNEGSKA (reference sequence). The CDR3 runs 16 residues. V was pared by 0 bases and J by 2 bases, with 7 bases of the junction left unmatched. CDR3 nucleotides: TGCAGTGCTAGAGATGAGGCTAGCGGGAATCAAGAGACCCAGTACTTC. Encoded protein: CSARDEASGNQETQYF.

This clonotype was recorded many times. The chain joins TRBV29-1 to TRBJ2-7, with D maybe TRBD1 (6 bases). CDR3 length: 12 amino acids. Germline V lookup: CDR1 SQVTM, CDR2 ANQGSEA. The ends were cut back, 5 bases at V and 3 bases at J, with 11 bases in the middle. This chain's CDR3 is CSVRTEGYEQYF. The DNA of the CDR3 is TGCAGCGTTCGGACAGAGGGCTACGAGCAGTACTTC.

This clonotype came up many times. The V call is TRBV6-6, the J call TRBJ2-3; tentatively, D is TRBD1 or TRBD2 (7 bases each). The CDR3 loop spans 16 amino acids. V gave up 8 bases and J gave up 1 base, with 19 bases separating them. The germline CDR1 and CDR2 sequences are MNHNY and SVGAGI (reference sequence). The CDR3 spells CASLGRGGGGTDTQYF. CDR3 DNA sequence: TGTGCCAGCTTGGGGAGGGGAGGGGGCGGCACAGATACGCAGTATTTT.

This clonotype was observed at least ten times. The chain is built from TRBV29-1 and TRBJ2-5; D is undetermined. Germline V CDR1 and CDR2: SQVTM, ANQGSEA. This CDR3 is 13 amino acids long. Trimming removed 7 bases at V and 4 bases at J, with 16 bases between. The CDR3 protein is CSGYRRDVETQYF. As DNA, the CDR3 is TGCAGCGGGTACCGGAGAGACGTAGAGACCCAGTACTTC.

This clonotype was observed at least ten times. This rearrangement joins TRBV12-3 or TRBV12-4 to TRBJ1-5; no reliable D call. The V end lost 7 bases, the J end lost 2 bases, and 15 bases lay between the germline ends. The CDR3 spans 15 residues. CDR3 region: CASKLLEQGNQPQHF. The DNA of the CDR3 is TGTGCCAGCAAGTTATTAGAGCAGGGCAATCAGCCCCAGCATTTT.

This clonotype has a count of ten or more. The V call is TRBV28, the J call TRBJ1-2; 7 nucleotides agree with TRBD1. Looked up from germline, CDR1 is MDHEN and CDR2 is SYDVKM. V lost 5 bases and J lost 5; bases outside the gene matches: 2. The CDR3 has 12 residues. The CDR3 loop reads CASSQTGYGYTF. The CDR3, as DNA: TGTGCCAGCAGTCAGACAGGGTATGGCTACACCTTC.

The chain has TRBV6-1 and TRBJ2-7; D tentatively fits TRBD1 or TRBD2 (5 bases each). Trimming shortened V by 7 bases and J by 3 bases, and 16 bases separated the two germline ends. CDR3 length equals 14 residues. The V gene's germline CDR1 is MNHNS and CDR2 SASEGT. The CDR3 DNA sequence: TGTGCCAGCACCGGGACCCCTGGATTCTACGAGCAGTACTTC. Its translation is CASTGTPGFYEQYF.

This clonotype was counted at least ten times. The CDR3 DNA reads as TGTGCCAGCAGCCGGCTTGGAGGGGAGACCCAGTACTTC. It encodes CASSRLGGETQYF. This chain links TRBV11-3 with TRBJ2-5; TRBD2 might be the D (6 bases). The germline V gene has CDR1 SGHNT and CDR2 YENEEA. The ends were cut back, 5 bases at V and 5 bases at J, with 12 bases in the middle. The CDR3 loop spans 13 amino acids.

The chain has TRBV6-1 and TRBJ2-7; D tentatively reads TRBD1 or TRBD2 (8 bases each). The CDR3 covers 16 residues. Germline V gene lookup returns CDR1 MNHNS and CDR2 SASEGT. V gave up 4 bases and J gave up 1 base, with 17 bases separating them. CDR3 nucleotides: TGTGCCAGCAGTGTTTCGGGGGGGACAGGTTCCTACGAGCAGTACTTC. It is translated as CASSVSGGTGSYEQYF.